The rows below give T cell receptor beta chains drawn from one sample of a study of response to subunit inactivated influenza vaccine. TCRdb re-derived calls from the RT-PCR reads in MiXCR, one entry per CDR3 protein. The sample contains around 580,000 distinct CDR3 sequences, over 9.5% of which appear only once. This specimen consisted of PBMCs from blood, obtained on the day of vaccination. Every receptor here comes from a man between 50 and 59 years old who received an inactivated influenza vaccine. The CDR3 runs from the conserved cysteine through the conserved F or W.

V gene	J gene	CDR3 protein
TRBV6-1	TRBJ1-1	CASSQVQGRSTEAFF
TRBV7-2	TRBJ2-7	CASSLGLTIYEQYF
TRBV5-1	TRBJ2-7	CASSTTGGNDYEQYF
TRBV20-1	TRBJ2-5	CSARDRGVQETQYF
TRBV6-1	TRBJ1-4	CASSALLEKLFF
TRBV5-4	TRBJ2-1	CASSLSGRGSRYNEQFF
TRBV11-2	TRBJ2-7	CASSSTGGGISYEQYF
TRBV2	TRBJ2-3	CASSTLTSTDTQYF
TRBV7-9	TRBJ1-5	CASSLGLQPQHF
TRBV2	TRBJ2-7	CASSGTPTKGEQYF
TRBV12-3/TRBV12-4	TRBJ1-4	CASSHRQGIRVLEKLFF
TRBV20-1	TRBJ1-5	CSVQGSSNQPQHF
TRBV10-3	TRBJ2-3	CAIKGEAYTDTQYF
TRBV12-3/TRBV12-4	TRBJ2-7	CASTSTGSYEHYF
TRBV12-3/TRBV12-4	TRBJ1-1	CASRGQGGTEAFF
TRBV20-1	TRBJ1-5	CSASWGGSNQPQHF
TRBV6-1	TRBJ2-5	CASTSTPTGNLEETQYF
TRBV7-2	TRBJ2-3	CASSKGVGRRTDTQYF
TRBV20-1	TRBJ2-1	CSARNGLAPNEQFF
TRBV11-2	TRBJ1-1	CASSFGRLSDTEAFF
TRBV7-9	TRBJ2-1	CASSLAAGVWDEQFF
TRBV24-1	TRBJ2-3	CATSGLAGGGGTDTQYF
TRBV9	TRBJ1-3	CASSVAGRAGNTIYF
TRBV29-1	TRBJ2-1	CSARTSGFYNEQFF
TRBV12-3/TRBV12-4	TRBJ2-5	CASSLAMTGGARETQYF
TRBV24-1	TRBJ2-1	CATSDALRGFDEQFF
TRBV5-1	TRBJ2-1	CASSPTSGGFNEQFF
TRBV10-2	TRBJ2-2	CASSDRGRSAGELFF